One and the same sample provided the 21 T cell receptor beta chains below, sequenced in a study of post-analysis software for immune sequencing data. Overall study findings and caveats: Elevated frequency relative to controls characterized four to six TRBV segments in patients, TRBV5-6, TRBV5-1 and TRBV20-1 among them.

The TCR beta cDNA libraries carried unique molecular identifiers. MiXCR was run by TCRdb on the PCR reads, yielding one entry per CDR3 protein. The table lists roughly 700,000 distinct CDR3 sequences, about 32% of them singletons. Their antigens remain unidentified. Specimen: blood. These receptors all stem from a girl between 10 and 17 years old with multiple sclerosis.

This rearrangement joins TRBV29-1 to TRBJ2-1; D might be TRBD1 (6 bases). Germline V gene sequence: CDR1 SQVTM, CDR2 ANQGSEA. The CDR3 spans 13 residues. V shed 4 bases and J shed 9 bases, with 16 bases lying between them. CDR3 region: CSVVGAVRGEQFF. CDR3 coding DNA: TGCAGCGTTGTGGGGGCTGTACGGGGTGAGCAGTTCTTC.

The chain couples TRBV15 to TRBJ2-7; D may be TRBD1 or TRBD2 (6 bases each). The last part of the DNA fits TRBJ2-5 better; the J call may be wrong. Germline lookup yields CDR1 LNHNV and CDR2 YYDKDF (reference sequence). CDR3 length equals 15 residues. The CDR3 spells CATSGRSTGAETQYF. The CDR3 DNA reads TGTGCCACCAGCGGGCGTTCGACGGGGGCCGAGACCCAGTACTTC.

The V call is TRBV7-2, the J call TRBJ1-2; 7 bases map to TRBD1. V was pared by 1 base and J by 6 bases, with 8 bases of the junction left unmatched. CDR3 length equals 15 residues. Germline loops: CDR1 SGHTA, CDR2 FQGNSA. The CDR3 here is CASSLGGGADDGYTF. The CDR3 DNA is TGTGCCAGCAGCTTAGGAGGGGGCGCGGACGATGGCTACACCTTC. The full variable domain, rest sourced from reference TRBV7-2 and TRBJ1-2, is GAGVSQSPSNKVTEKGKDVELRCDPISGHTALYWYRQSLGQGLEFLIYFQGNSAPDKSGLPSDRFSAERTGGSVSTLTIQRTQQEDSAVYLCASSLGGGADDGYTFGSGTRLTVV.

The J gene is TRBJ2-1, the V gene TRBV5-1; TRBD2 matches 7 bases. The junction had 6 bases not matched to a gene; V was cut back by 0 bases and J by 6 bases. This CDR3 has 15 residues. Germline V lookup: CDR1 SGHRS, CDR2 YFSETQ. CDR3 DNA: TGCGCCAGCAGCTTGGTCAGCGGGGCGGTCAATGAGCAGTTCTTC. Translated: CASSLVSGAVNEQFF.

The rearrangement uses TRBV20-1 and TRBJ2-5, with TRBD1 as a possible D gene (6 bases). Trimming left V 6 bases short and J 4 bases short, with 12 bases between. The CDR3 is 12 amino acids. From germline, CDR1 is DFQATT and CDR2 SNEGSKA (reference sequence). This chain's CDR3 is CSAAGESETQYF. DNA for the CDR3: TGCAGTGCCGCAGGGGAATCAGAGACCCAGTACTTC.

This clonotype has a handful of counts. The CDR3 region is CSATLAGVVGEQYF. The CDR3 nucleotides are TGCAGTGCTACCCTGGCGGGAGTGGTGGGCGAGCAGTACTTC. The genes are TRBV20-1 and TRBJ2-7; 7 bases line up with TRBD2. The CDR3 is 14 residues long. Trimming cost V 4 bases and J 6 bases; bases outside gene matches: 12. Germline V gene lookup returns CDR1 DFQATT and CDR2 SNEGSKA (reference sequence).

There are a few counts of this clonotype. The J gene is TRBJ2-1, the V gene TRBV2; 15 nucleotides match TRBD2. CDR1 and CDR2 (germline): SNHLY, FYNNEI. The trim removed 4 bases at V and 13 bases at J, leaving 2 bases unmatched. The CDR3 loop spans 13 amino acids. The CDR3 spells CASSGTSGRDQFF. CDR3 DNA: TGTGCCAGCAGTGGGACTAGCGGGAGGGATCAGTTCTTC.

This clonotype was seen repeatedly, ten times or more. The chain couples TRBV6-5 to TRBJ2-5, with 10 bases aligning to TRBD2. In germline, CDR1 is MNHEY, CDR2 SVGAGI. CDR3 length equals 16 residues. The ends lost 0 bases at V and 2 bases at J; junction bases unmatched: 3. CDR3 region: CASSYSRTSGQETQYF. As DNA, the CDR3 is TGTGCCAGCAGTTACTCCCGGACTAGCGGACAAGAGACCCAGTACTTC.

A remark on this clonotype: The junction and the germline gene differ at one end; a read error may be behind it. The rearrangement links TRBV28 to TRBJ2-7, with D unclear. Per the germline V gene, CDR1 is MDHEN and CDR2 is SYDVKM. The CDR3 runs 13 residues. In nucleotides, the CDR3 is TGTGCCAGCAGTTTAGCCTTCTCCCACGAGCAGTACTTC. It yields the protein CASSLAFSHEQYF.

Comments on this clonotype: A much more abundant neighbour one base away suggests this may be a read error. CDR3 bases: TGTGCCAGCGGCCCAGGGCAGGGGCCAGATACGCAGTATTTT. Its protein is CASGPGQGPDTQYF. This chain joins TRBV7-2 and TRBJ2-3, with D maybe TRBD1 (6 bases). There are 14 residues in the CDR3. CDR1 SGHTA and CDR2 FQGNSA come from the germline V gene. V lost 8 bases and J 4 bases, leaving 16 bases between the germline ends.

The chain carries TRBV7-2 and TRBJ1-5; D remains unclear. The CDR3 runs 15 residues. Trimming pared 2 bases from V and 2 bases from J, leaving 10 bases between. Germline V CDR1 and CDR2: SGHTA, FQGNSA. As DNA, the CDR3 is TGTGCCAGCAGCTTACGGGCAGACGGCAATCAGCCCCAGCATTTT. Amino acid sequence: CASSLRADGNQPQHF. The full variable domain, rest sourced from reference TRBV7-2 and TRBJ1-5, is GAGVSQSPSNKVTEKGKDVELRCDPISGHTALYWYRQSLGQGLEFLIYFQGNSAPDKSGLPSDRFSAERTGGSVSTLTIQRTQQEDSAVYLCASSLRADGNQPQHFGDGTRLSIL.

J is TRBJ2-7 and V is TRBV10-3; no clear D gene. Germline V gives CDR1 ENHRY, CDR2 SYGVKD. The V end lost 5 bases, the J end lost 2 bases, and 13 bases lay between the germline ends. CDR3 length: 14 amino acids. The CDR3 bases are TGTGCCATCAGTACGGGCGAGCCCCCCTACGAGCAGTACTTC. Protein product: CAISTGEPPYEQYF.

This clonotype was seen repeatedly, ten times or more. V usage is TRBV3-1 and J usage is TRBJ2-7; 9 positions match TRBD1. Germline V gene sequence: CDR1 LGHDT, CDR2 YNNKEL (reference sequence). The ends lost 3 bases at V and 2 bases at J; junction bases unmatched: 5. The CDR3 is 15 residues long. The CDR3 loop is CASSQERQGAYEQYF. CDR3 DNA: TGTGCCAGCAGCCAGGAACGACAGGGGGCCTACGAGCAGTACTTC.

This clonotype was detected a few times. The gene calls are TRBV7-9 and TRBJ2-7, with no clear D. Trimming stripped 5 bases from V and 0 bases from J, with 14 bases between. CDR1 is SEHNR, CDR2 FQNEAQ, per germline (reference sequence). The CDR3 is made up of 15 amino acids. This CDR3 is CASSPFSQTSYEQYF. CDR3 DNA: TGTGCCAGCAGCCCATTTAGCCAAACCTCCTACGAGCAGTACTTC.

The chain has TRBV6-2 or TRBV6-3 and TRBJ1-5; 10 bases are shared with TRBD1. CDR3 length equals 15 residues. CDR1 and CDR2 from the germline V gene are MNHEY and SVGEGT. The J segment lost 3 bases and the V segment lost 5 bases, leaving 4 bases of the junction unmatched. The CDR3 reads CASSPGQGTNQPQHF. The CDR3 bases are TGTGCCAGCAGTCCGGGACAGGGGACCAATCAGCCCCAGCATTTT.

There are a few counts of this clonotype. V gene TRBV7-9 combines with J gene TRBJ2-1; D uncertain. Germline V lookup: CDR1 SEHNR, CDR2 FQNEAQ (reference sequence). The CDR3 totals 13 residues. The V end was cut by 0 bases, the J end by 6 bases, with 6 bases between. CDR3 region: CASSLALGNEQFF. The CDR3 nucleotides are TGTGCCAGCAGCTTAGCGCTGGGCAATGAGCAGTTCTTC.

This clonotype turned up a few times. The V call is TRBV12-3 or TRBV12-4, the J call TRBJ2-1; 11 bases align to TRBD2. The CDR3 has 17 residues. V shed 2 bases and J 9 bases; nucleotides not matched to a gene: 12. This CDR3 reads CASSLSGLAGGRGEQFF. The CDR3 nucleotides read TGTGCCAGCAGTTTATCCGGACTAGCGGGCGGAAGGGGTGAGCAGTTCTTC.

V gene TRBV14 combines with J gene TRBJ2-7, with TRBD2 identical over 9 bases. The CDR3 consists of 16 residues. Germline V CDR1 and CDR2: SGHDN, FVKESK. Unmatched junction bases numbered 6, after V lost 0 bases and J lost 3 bases. DNA of the CDR3: TGTGCCAGCAGCCAAGAGATTAGCGGGAGATACTACGAGCAGTACTTC. Encoded protein: CASSQEISGRYYEQYF.

This chain joins TRBV20-1 and TRBJ2-5, with no clear D. The J call may be mistaken, given a closer DNA end match to TRBJ2-7. There are 13 residues in the CDR3. Germline CDR1 is DFQATT and CDR2 is SNEGSKA (reference sequence). CDR3 nucleotide sequence: TGCAGTGCTAGAGTTCAGGCCCTGGGCGAGCAGTACTTC. Protein product: CSARVQALGEQYF.

The chain has TRBV7-9 and TRBJ1-4, with D possibly being TRBD1 (6 bases). The CDR3 is made up of 17 amino acids. The germline V gene encodes CDR1 SEHNR and CDR2 FQNEAQ (reference sequence). V was shortened by 3 bases and J by 7 bases, with 21 bases between the two germline ends. The DNA of the CDR3 is TGTGCCAGCAGCTTCCACGGGACGGGGGGCGTCAGTGAAAAACTGTTTTTT. As protein: CASSFHGTGGVSEKLFF. The full variable domain, its missing parts supplied by reference TRBV7-9 and TRBJ1-4, is DTGVSQNPRHKITKRGQNVTFRCDPISEHNRLYWYRQTLGQGPEFLTYFQNEAQLEKSRLLSDRFSAERPKGSFSTLEIQRTEQGDSAMYLCASSFHGTGGVSEKLFFGSGTQLSVL.

The sample holds a few counts of this clonotype. CDR3: CSQKRGQAADTQYF. The CDR3 coding sequence is TGCAGCCAGAAAAGGGGTCAGGCCGCAGATACGCAGTATTTT. J is TRBJ2-3 and V is TRBV29-1, with D tentatively TRBD1 (5 bases). Germline V gene data show CDR1 as SQVTM and CDR2 as ANQGSEA. This CDR3 is 14 amino acids long. Trimming left V 8 bases short and J 4 bases short, with 19 bases between.